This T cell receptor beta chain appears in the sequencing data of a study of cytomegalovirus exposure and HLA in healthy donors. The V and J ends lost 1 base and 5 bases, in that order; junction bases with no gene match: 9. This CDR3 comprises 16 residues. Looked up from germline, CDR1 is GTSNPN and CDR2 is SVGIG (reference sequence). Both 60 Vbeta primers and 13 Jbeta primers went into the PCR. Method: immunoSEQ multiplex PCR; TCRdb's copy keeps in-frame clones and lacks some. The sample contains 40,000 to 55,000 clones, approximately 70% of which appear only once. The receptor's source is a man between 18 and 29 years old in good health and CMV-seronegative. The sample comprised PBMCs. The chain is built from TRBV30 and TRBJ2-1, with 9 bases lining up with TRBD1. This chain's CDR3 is CAWSGSRDRAHNEQFF. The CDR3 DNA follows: TGTGCCTGGAGTGGGTCCCGGGACAGGGCCCACAATGAGCAGTTCTTC.